The present TCR beta chain was sequenced within a study of shared clonotypes between healthy human individuals. V shed 2 bases and J shed 3 bases, with 10 bases lying between them. Germline V CDR1 and CDR2: MNHNY, SVGAGI (reference sequence). This CDR3 comprises 14 residues. Data came from immunoSEQ multiplex PCR; TCRdb stores just in-frame clones and leaves some out. Of about 2.4 million clones listed, roughly nine tenths are singletons. The sample was naive CD4+ T cells sorted from blood. Documented subset: CD45RA+ positively selected. The TCR originated in a man aged 18 to 35 in good health. The chain has TRBV6-6 and TRBJ1-2; maybe TRBD1 (6 bases). This CDR3 reads CASSYQGWDYGYTF. The CDR3 DNA follows: TGTGCCAGCAGTTACCAGGGGTGGGACTATGGCTACACCTTC.